This TCR beta chain was documented in a study of blood T cell repertoires in COVID-19. Turning to the study itself: COVID-19 samples from acute and convalescent phases originated in the United States, Italy and Spain. Nucleic acid was either cDNA or gDNA, and it came from T cells, B-cell-depleted T cells, or PBMCs.

CDR1 and CDR2 (germline): LNHDA, SQIVND (reference sequence). The CDR3 loop spans 17 amino acids. After removal of 1 base from V and 0 bases from J, the junction contained 7 bases not matched to a gene. As handled by the study authors: The assay estimated nucleated cells by amplifying reference gene primers. TCRdb's table, derived via immunoSEQ multiplex PCR, lists solely in-frame clones and lacks some. V and J calls and clone size are copied from that table; D and trimming were computed from the DNA. The profile shows roughly 110,000 clones, 75% to 95% of them singletons. This clonotype was sampled from a woman in her 30s with acute or convalescent COVID-19. Sequencing input: peripheral blood. This sequence joins TRBV19 and TRBJ2-3; 7 nucleotides align to TRBD1. This CDR3 is CASSIGRGTASTDTQYF. The CDR3 region has the DNA TGTGCCAGTAGTATAGGTCGTGGGACAGCTAGCACAGATACGCAGTATTTT.